This T cell receptor beta chain was sequenced in a study of blood T cells in healthy people across ages. The use of a sample-barcoded 5' primer and a J-beta primer mix characterized a second PCR of about 7 to 12 cycles. CDR3-containing paired-end reads numbering at least 2.5 million came from each sample. Via MiXCR, TCRdb re-called the 5' RACE reads, giving one row per CDR3 protein. This repertoire shows about 730,000 distinct CDR3 sequences, roughly two fifths found once; its top ten account for 20% to 25%. Regarding this clonotype: Antigen: not known.

There were healthy Caucasian individuals from Russia, aged about 6 to 100, serving as donors. The germline CDR1 and CDR2 sequences are MNHEY and SMNVEV (reference sequence). Deletions cut 2 bases from V and 0 bases from J, with 5 bases between. The CDR3 is 14 amino acids. Broader study findings: Because sorting was not performed, PBMCs prevented conclusive naive versus antigen-experienced comparison. Naive CD4+ cell counts and diversity both ran higher in long-lived than in aged donors.

The sample consisted of blood. The rearrangement uses TRBV27 and TRBJ1-3; D gene ambiguous. This receptor was taken from a woman aged 55-69 years in good health. The CDR3 loop is CASSLTSSGNTIYF. The CDR3 DNA reads as TGTGCCAGCAGTTTAACAAGCTCTGGAAACACCATATATTTT.